The 8 T cell receptor beta chains below come from one sample, sequenced in a study of T cell responses to AZD1222 COVID-19 vaccine. Sequencing used immunoSEQ multiplex PCR; TCRdb keeps in-frame clones, though not all of them. This sample has around 78,000 clones, with under 95% found just once. The sequences come from peripheral blood, collected on day 0 of AZD1222 vaccination. The source is an adult in good health.

The chain is built from TRBV6-5 and TRBJ1-2; D not certain. Trimming left V 7 bases short and J 1 base short, with 10 bases between. CDR1 is MNHEY, CDR2 SVGAGI, per germline. This CDR3 spans 13 amino acids. The CDR3 here is CASKEGDNYGYTF. CDR3 DNA sequence: TGTGCCAGCAAGGAGGGTGATAACTATGGCTACACCTTC.

The chain uses TRBV12-3 or TRBV12-4 and TRBJ1-5; possible D gene TRBD1, 5 bases. This CDR3 has 12 amino acids. V gave up 5 bases and J gave up 6 bases, with 8 bases separating them. For the CDR3, the DNA is TGTGCCAGCAGTGGGGACTCTCAGCCCCAGCATTTT. This translates into CASSGDSQPQHF.

V is TRBV9 and J is TRBJ2-3; D might be TRBD1 (6 bases). CDR1 is SGDLS and CDR2 is YYNGEE in the germline V gene. The CDR3 is 14 residues long. V gave up 7 bases and J gave up 1 base, with 13 bases separating them. DNA for the CDR3: TGTGCCAGCGGTGGACAGACCCGCACAGATACGCAGTATTTT. Translation gives CASGGQTRTDTQYF.

The chain joins TRBV7-9 to TRBJ1-2, with 8 bases identical to TRBD1. In germline, CDR1 is SEHNR, CDR2 FQNEAQ (reference sequence). After removal of 5 bases from V and 6 bases from J, the junction contained 11 bases not matched to a gene. The CDR3 loop spans 15 amino acids. The CDR3 DNA follows: TGTGCCAGCAGCCTCCTAAGTGAGGACAGGGATGGCTACACCTTC. This gives the protein CASSLLSEDRDGYTF.

The V call is TRBV29-1, the J call TRBJ2-7; 7 bases fit TRBD1. The V segment lost 4 bases and the J segment 1 base; nucleotides outside the gene matches: 1. This CDR3 region has 12 residues. The germline V gene has CDR1 SQVTM and CDR2 ANQGSEA. CDR3 loop: CSVGGQSYEQYF. CDR3 bases: TGCAGCGTTGGGGGACAGTCCTACGAGCAGTACTTC.

The rearrangement uses TRBV19 and TRBJ2-7; 8 bases fit TRBD1. The CDR3 has 14 residues. Per the germline V gene, CDR1 is LNHDA and CDR2 is SQIVND (reference sequence). With 5 bases clipped from V and 3 bases from J, the junction kept 6 bases outside the gene matches. The CDR3 spells CASSDDGQGYEQYF. The CDR3, as DNA: TGTGCCAGTAGTGACGACGGACAGGGCTACGAGCAGTACTTC.

The CDR3 protein is CASSPGYEQYF. The CDR3 nucleotides are TGTGCCAGCAGCCCTGGTTACGAGCAGTACTTC. The chain recombines TRBV7-9 with TRBJ2-7; unclear D gene. The CDR3 length is 11 residues. The V gene's germline CDR1 is SEHNR and CDR2 FQNEAQ (reference sequence). V lost 5 bases, J lost 4 bases, and 6 bases lay in between.

V gene TRBV10-3 combines with J gene TRBJ2-2; D perhaps matches TRBD2 (5 bases). CDR1 is ENHRY and CDR2 is SYGVKD in the germline V gene. V was cut by 0 bases and J by 4 bases, with 15 bases left in between. The CDR3 totals 17 residues. CDR3 in DNA: TGTGCCATCAGTGAGTCGCCTATCCCGGGGAGCACCGGGGAGCTGTTTTTT. It translates to CAISESPIPGSTGELFF.